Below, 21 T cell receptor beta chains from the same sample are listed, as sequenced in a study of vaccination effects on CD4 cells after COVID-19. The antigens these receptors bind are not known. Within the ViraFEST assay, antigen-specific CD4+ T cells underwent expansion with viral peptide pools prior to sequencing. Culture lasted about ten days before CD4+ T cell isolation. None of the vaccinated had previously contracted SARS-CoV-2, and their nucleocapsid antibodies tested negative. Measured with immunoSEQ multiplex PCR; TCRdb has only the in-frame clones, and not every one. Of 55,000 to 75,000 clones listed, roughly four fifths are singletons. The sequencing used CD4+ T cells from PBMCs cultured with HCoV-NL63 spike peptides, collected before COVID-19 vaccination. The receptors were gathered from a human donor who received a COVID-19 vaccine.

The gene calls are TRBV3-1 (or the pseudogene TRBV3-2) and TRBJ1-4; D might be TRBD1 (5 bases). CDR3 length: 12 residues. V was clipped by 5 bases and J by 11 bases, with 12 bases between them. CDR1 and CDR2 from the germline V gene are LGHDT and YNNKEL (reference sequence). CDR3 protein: CASSGGERKLFF. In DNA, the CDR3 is TGTGCCAGCAGCGGAGGGGAGCGGAAACTGTTTTTT.

The CDR3, as DNA: TGTGCCAGCAGTTGGGGACAGGGTTGGTATGGCTACACCTTC. This gives the protein CASSWGQGWYGYTF. The chain has TRBV28 and TRBJ1-2, with 9 bases that match TRBD1. The germline CDR1 and CDR2 sequences are MDHEN and SYDVKM. With V trimmed by 4 bases and J by 5 bases, 5 bases remained unmatched. The CDR3 length is 14 residues.

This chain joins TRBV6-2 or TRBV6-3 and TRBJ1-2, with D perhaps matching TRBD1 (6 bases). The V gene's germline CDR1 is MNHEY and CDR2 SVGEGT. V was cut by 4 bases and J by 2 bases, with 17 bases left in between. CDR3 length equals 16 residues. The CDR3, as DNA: TGTGCCAGCAGTTTCAGGCGAGGGGGAACAAACTATGGCTACACCTTC. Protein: CASSFRRGGTNYGYTF.

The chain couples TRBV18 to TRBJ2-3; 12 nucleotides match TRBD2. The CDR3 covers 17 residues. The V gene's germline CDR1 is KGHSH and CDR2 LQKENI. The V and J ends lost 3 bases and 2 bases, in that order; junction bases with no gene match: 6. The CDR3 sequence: CASSPTGLAGYTDTQYF. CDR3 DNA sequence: TGTGCCAGCTCACCGACCGGACTAGCGGGATACACAGATACGCAGTATTTT.

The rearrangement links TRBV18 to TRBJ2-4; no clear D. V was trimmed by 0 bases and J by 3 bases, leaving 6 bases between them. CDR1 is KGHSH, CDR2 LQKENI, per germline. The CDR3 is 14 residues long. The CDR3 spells CASSPPRGKNIQYF. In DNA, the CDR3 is TGTGCCAGCTCACCACCCCGAGGCAAAAACATTCAGTACTTC.

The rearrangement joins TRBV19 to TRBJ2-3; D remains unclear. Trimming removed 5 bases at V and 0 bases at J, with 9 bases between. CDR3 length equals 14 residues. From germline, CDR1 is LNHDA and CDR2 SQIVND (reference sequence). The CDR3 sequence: CASSRPSSTDTQYF. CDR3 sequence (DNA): TGTGCCAGTAGTCGGCCGTCTAGCACAGATACGCAGTATTTT.

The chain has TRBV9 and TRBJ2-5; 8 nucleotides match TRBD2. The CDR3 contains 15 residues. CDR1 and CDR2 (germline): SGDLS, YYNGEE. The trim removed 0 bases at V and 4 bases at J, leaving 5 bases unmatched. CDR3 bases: TGTGCCAGCAGCGTAGCACTAGCGGAGAGAGAGACCCAGTACTTC. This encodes CASSVALAERETQYF.

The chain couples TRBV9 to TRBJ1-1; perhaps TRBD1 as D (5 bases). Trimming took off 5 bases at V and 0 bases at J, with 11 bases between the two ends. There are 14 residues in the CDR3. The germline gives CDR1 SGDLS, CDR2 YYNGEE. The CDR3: CASRPGGMNTEAFF. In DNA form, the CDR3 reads TGTGCCAGCAGACCGGGGGGAATGAACACTGAAGCTTTCTTT.

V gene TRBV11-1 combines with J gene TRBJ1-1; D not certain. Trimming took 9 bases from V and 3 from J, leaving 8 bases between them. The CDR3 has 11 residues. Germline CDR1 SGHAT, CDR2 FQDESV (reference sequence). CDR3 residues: CASGIYTEAFF. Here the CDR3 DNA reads TGTGCCAGTGGGATTTACACTGAAGCTTTCTTT.

The CDR3 loop is CASSTYRGSDTQYF. Here the CDR3 DNA reads TGTGCCAGCAGTACCTACAGGGGGTCGGATACGCAGTATTTT. The rearrangement joins TRBV6-5 to TRBJ2-3, with TRBD1 identical over 8 bases. Germline V lookup: CDR1 MNHEY, CDR2 SVGAGI. The V and J ends lost 5 bases and 6 bases, in that order; junction bases with no gene match: 7. CDR3 length: 14 amino acids.

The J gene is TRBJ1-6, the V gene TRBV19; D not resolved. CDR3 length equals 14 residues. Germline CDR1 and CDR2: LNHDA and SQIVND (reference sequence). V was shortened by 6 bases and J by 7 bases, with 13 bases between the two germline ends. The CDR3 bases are TGTGCCAGTAGAGCAGGCGCTGTGAATTCACCCCTCCACTTT. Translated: CASRAGAVNSPLHF.

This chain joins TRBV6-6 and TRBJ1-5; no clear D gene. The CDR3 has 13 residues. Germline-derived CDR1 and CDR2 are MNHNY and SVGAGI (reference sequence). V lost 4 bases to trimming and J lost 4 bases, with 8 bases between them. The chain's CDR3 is CASSSSGNQPQHF. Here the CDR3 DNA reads TGTGCCAGCAGTTCCTCGGGGAATCAGCCCCAGCATTTT.

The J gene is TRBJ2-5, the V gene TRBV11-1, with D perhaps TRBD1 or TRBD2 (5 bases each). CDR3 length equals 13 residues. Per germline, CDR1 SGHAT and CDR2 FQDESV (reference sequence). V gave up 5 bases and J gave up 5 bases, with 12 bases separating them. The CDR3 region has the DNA TGTGCCAGCAGCCCCGGGACGGGTGAGACCCAGTACTTC. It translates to CASSPGTGETQYF.

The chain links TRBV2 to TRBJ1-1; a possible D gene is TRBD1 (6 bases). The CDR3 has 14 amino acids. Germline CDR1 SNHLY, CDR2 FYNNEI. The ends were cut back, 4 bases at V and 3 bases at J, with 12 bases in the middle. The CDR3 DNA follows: TGTGCCAGCAGTGGGCAGGGGCGGGACACTGAAGCTTTCTTT. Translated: CASSGQGRDTEAFF. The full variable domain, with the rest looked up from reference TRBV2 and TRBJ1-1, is EPEVTQTPSHQVTQMGQEVILRCVPISNHLYFYWYRQILGQKVEFLVSFYNNEISEKSEIFDDQFSVERPDGSNFTLKIRSTKLEDSAMYFCASSGQGRDTEAFFGQGTRLTVV.

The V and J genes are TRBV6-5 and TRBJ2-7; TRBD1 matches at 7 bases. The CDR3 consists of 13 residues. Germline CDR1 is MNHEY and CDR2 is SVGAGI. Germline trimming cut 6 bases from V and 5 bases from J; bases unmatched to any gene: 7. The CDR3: CASRKQGLHEQYV. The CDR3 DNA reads TGTGCCAGCAGAAAACAGGGGCTCCACGAGCAGTACGTC.

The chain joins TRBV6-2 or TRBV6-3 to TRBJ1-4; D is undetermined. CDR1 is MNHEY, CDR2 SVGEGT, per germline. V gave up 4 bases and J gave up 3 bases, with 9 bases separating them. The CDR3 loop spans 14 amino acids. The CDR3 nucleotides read TGTGCCAGCAGTTCACGGGCCGCTAATGAAAAACTGTTTTTT. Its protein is CASSSRAANEKLFF.

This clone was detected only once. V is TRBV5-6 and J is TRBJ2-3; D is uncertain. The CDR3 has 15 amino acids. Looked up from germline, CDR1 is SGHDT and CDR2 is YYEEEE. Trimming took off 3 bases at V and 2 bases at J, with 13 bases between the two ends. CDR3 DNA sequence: TGTGCCAGCAGCTCCCAGCCGGTGAACACAGATACGCAGTATTTT. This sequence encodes CASSSQPVNTDTQYF.

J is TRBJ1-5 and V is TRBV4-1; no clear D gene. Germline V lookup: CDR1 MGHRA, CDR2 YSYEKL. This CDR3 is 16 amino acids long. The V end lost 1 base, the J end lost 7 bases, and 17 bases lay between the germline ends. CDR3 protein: CASSQGTERSNQPQHF. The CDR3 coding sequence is TGCGCCAGCAGCCAAGGGACGGAGAGGTCAAACCAGCCCCAGCATTTT.

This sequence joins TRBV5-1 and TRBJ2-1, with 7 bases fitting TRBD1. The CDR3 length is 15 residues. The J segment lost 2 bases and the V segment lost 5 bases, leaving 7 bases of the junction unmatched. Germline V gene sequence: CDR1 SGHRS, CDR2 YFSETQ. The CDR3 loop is CASSMSGTAYNEQFF. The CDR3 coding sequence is TGCGCCAGCAGTATGTCCGGGACAGCCTACAATGAGCAGTTCTTC.

The CDR3 region is CASSLYLGAAGELFF. The CDR3 region has the DNA TGTGCCAGCAGCTTATATCTGGGGGCCGCCGGGGAGCTGTTTTTT. The chain carries TRBV7-9 and TRBJ2-2; TRBD1 might be the D (6 bases). Trimming removed 2 bases from V and 6 bases from J, with 13 bases in between. The CDR3 has 15 residues. CDR1 and CDR2 (germline): SEHNR, FQNEAQ (reference sequence).

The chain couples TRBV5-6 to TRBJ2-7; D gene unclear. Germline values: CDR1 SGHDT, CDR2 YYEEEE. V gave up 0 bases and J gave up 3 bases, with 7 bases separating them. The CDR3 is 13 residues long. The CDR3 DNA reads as TGTGCCAGCAGCTTGGACGGCAGCTACGAGCAGTACGTC. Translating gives CASSLDGSYEQYV.